Sequencing of this TCR beta chain was carried out in a study of cytomegalovirus exposure and HLA in healthy donors. CDR1 is MNHNY and CDR2 is SVGAGI in the germline V gene (reference sequence). Trimming pared 5 bases from V and 1 base from J, leaving 14 bases between. CDR3 length: 15 residues. With regard to this clone: Its antigen is currently unknown. Within the sample, other DNA sequences also encode this same CDR3.

The PCR ran on 60 Vbeta and 13 Jbeta primers. The assay was immunoSEQ multiplex PCR, and TCRdb's table has in-frame clones only and misses some. The sample lists about 160,000 clones; around 70% were seen once. Study-level findings and limits: A likely sequencing artifact accounted for one observed cluster of highly shared sequence variants.

The source material was PBMCs. This TCR came from a man younger than 35 in good health and CMV-seropositive. The chain couples TRBV6-6 to TRBJ2-5, with D possibly matching TRBD2 (6 bases). The chain's CDR3 is CASSPRGSTQETQYF. CDR3 nucleotides: TGTGCCAGCAGTCCCCGGGGGTCCACCCAAGAGACCCAGTACTTC.